This T cell receptor (beta chain) was profiled in a study of identical twins. Study findings and constraints: For cord blood, abundant beta clonotypes had fewer insertions, unlike memory repertoires, which showed none. Because invariant MAIT and iNKT cells could be present, zero-insertion analyses could be partly confounded. The authors drew conclusions from cross-sectional statistical analysis rather than following the same donors.

On this clonotype: Antigen specificity is unknown.

Via MiXCR, TCRdb re-called the 5' RACE reads, giving one row per CDR3 protein. The sample has approximately 890,000 distinct CDR3 sequences; 9% to 15% are singletons. V was trimmed by 2 bases and J by 2 bases, leaving 12 bases between them. This CDR3 has 15 residues. The germline V gene encodes CDR1 LGHDT and CDR2 YNNKEL (reference sequence). These sequences were also reported in another study, on yellow fever vaccine responses in identical twins. According to that study: Reported findings indicate that twins' vaccine T cell responses seemed partially convergent, partially personalized.

This chain joins TRBV3-1 and TRBJ1-1; the D gene is possibly TRBD1 (5 bases). Sequences were obtained from PBMCs. The clonotype was recovered from a woman under 30 in good health. CDR3 DNA sequence: TGTGCCAGCAGCCAAACCTTAGGACAAAACACTGAAGCTTTCTTT. It codes for CASSQTLGQNTEAFF.